Below, 20 T cell receptor beta chains from the same sample are listed, as sequenced in a study of a mutant IDH1 vaccine in newly diagnosed glioma. The data were produced by immunoSEQ multiplex PCR, yet TCRdb's version contains in-frame clones alone and is incomplete. This sample carries roughly 120,000 clones, just under 80% of them seen once, and the ten largest clones take 5.5%. Antigens of these TCRs are unknown. Specified time point: week 11, during vaccination. With topical imiquimod, each dose of the vaccine consisted of 300 ug of mutant IDH1 20-mer peptide. Source: PBMCs, taken from a glioma patient whose treatment included an IDH1 peptide vaccine. These receptor sequences come from a man in his forties with glioma.

This chain links TRBV4-1 with TRBJ2-3; TRBD2 matches at 8 bases. The trim removed 0 bases at V and 3 bases at J, leaving 8 bases unmatched. There are 17 residues in the CDR3. The germline V gene encodes CDR1 MGHRA and CDR2 YSYEKL. The CDR3 is CASSQDLSGSTTDTQYF. CDR3 bases: TGCGCCAGCAGCCAAGATTTGAGCGGGAGTACGACAGATACGCAGTATTTT.

The J gene is TRBJ1-1, the V gene TRBV11-2, with 8 positions matching TRBD1. CDR1 and CDR2 (germline): SGHAT, FQNNGV. The ends lost 5 bases at V and 3 bases at J; junction bases unmatched: 11. The CDR3 contains 16 residues. CDR3 in amino acids: CASSARTGWTDTEAFF. Here the CDR3 DNA reads TGTGCCAGCAGCGCCCGGACAGGGTGGACTGACACTGAAGCTTTCTTT.

This clone was seen only a few times. V usage is TRBV5-1 and J usage is TRBJ1-2, with a possible D match to TRBD1 (6 bases). The V and J ends lost 2 bases and 4 bases respectively, with 6 bases between them. The CDR3 sequence is 12 residues long. Germline V gene data show CDR1 as SGHRS and CDR2 as YFSETQ. CDR3 protein: CASSLGGYGYTF. DNA for the CDR3: TGCGCCAGCAGCTTAGGGGGCTATGGCTACACCTTC.

This chain uses TRBV6-1 with TRBJ2-7; TRBD1 matches at 11 bases. The CDR3 sequence is 15 residues long. Germline values: CDR1 MNHNS, CDR2 SASEGT. The trim removed 4 bases at V and 3 bases at J, leaving 5 bases unmatched. CDR3 DNA sequence: TGTGCCAGCAGTGGCCGGACAGGGGGCGACTACGAGCAGTACTTC. Amino acid sequence: CASSGRTGGDYEQYF.

The chain recombines TRBV7-8 with TRBJ1-2, with D tentatively TRBD1 (6 bases). Germline lookup yields CDR1 SGHVS and CDR2 FQNEAQ. The V gene lost 6 bases and the J gene lost 6 bases, with 8 bases spanning the gap. The CDR3 contains 11 residues. CDR3 in amino acids: CASRKGDGYTF. The CDR3 nucleotides are TGTGCCAGCAGAAAGGGGGATGGCTACACCTTC. Supplemented by reference TRBV7-8 and TRBJ1-2, the full variable domain reads GAGVSQSPRYKVAKRGQDVALRCDPISGHVSLFWYQQALGQGPEFLTYFQNEAQLDKSGLPSDRFFAERPEGSVSTLKIQRTQQEDSAVYLCASRKGDGYTFGSGTRLTVV.

In its sample, this clone was seen a few times. This rearrangement joins TRBV2 to TRBJ2-1; D ambiguous. The CDR3 is made up of 10 amino acids. The germline V gene has CDR1 SNHLY and CDR2 FYNNEI. V dropped 10 bases and J dropped 6 bases, with 7 bases sitting between them. Here the CDR3 reads CATGPNEQFF. The CDR3 coding sequence is TGTGCCACCGGCCCCAATGAGCAGTTCTTC.

V gene TRBV7-9 combines with J gene TRBJ2-7, with D tentatively TRBD1 (6 bases). V lost 0 bases and J 4 bases, leaving 13 bases between the germline ends. Germline V CDR1 and CDR2: SEHNR, FQNEAQ (reference sequence). This CDR3 region has 15 residues. For the CDR3, the DNA is TGTGCCAGCAGCTTAGCACAGGGTGCGATGTACGAGCAGTACTTC. Translated, it gives CASSLAQGAMYEQYF.

The J gene is TRBJ2-1, the V gene TRBV2; tentative D call: TRBD1 (6 bases). The germline V gene encodes CDR1 SNHLY and CDR2 FYNNEI. The CDR3 is 14 amino acids. Trimming shortened V by 5 bases and J by 6 bases, and 14 bases separated the two germline ends. In nucleotides, the CDR3 is TGTGCCAGCAGTTACAGCAGGGGTTTCAATGAGCAGTTCTTC. Translating gives CASSYSRGFNEQFF. The full variable domain, its missing parts supplied by reference TRBV2 and TRBJ2-1, is EPEVTQTPSHQVTQMGQEVILRCVPISNHLYFYWYRQILGQKVEFLVSFYNNEISEKSEIFDDQFSVERPDGSNFTLKIRSTKLEDSAMYFCASSYSRGFNEQFFGPGTRLTVL.

CDR3 nucleotides: TGTGCCAGCAGCCAACTAGCGGGAGTACACAATGAGCAGTTCTTC. Its translation is CASSQLAGVHNEQFF. The rearrangement joins TRBV14 to TRBJ2-1; TRBD2 matches at 10 bases. Trimming cost V 2 bases and J 5 bases; bases outside gene matches: 3. The germline gives CDR1 SGHDN, CDR2 FVKESK. The CDR3 has 15 amino acids.

A single count supports this clone. The chain joins TRBV30 to TRBJ2-1, with D maybe TRBD1 (5 bases). This CDR3 contains 13 residues. Trimming removed 0 bases from V and 4 bases from J, with 7 bases in between. Germline CDR1 is GTSNPN and CDR2 is SVGIG (reference sequence). CDR3 coding DNA: TGTGCCTGGAGTGTAGGACATTACAATGAGCAGTTCTTC. This gives the protein CAWSVGHYNEQFF.

The chain employs TRBV5-1 and TRBJ2-5; possibly TRBD2 for D (6 bases). Trimming pared 1 base from V and 9 bases from J, leaving 16 bases between. The germline V gene has CDR1 SGHRS and CDR2 YFSETQ. The CDR3 contains 14 residues. The CDR3 protein is CASSLLEGPVSQYF. CDR3 DNA sequence: TGCGCCAGCAGCTTGTTGGAGGGCCCAGTGTCCCAGTACTTC. The variable domain in full, with the rest retrieved from reference TRBV5-1 and TRBJ2-5, is KAGVTQTPRYLIKTRGQQVTLSCSPISGHRSVSWYQQTPGQGLQFLFEYFSETQRNKGNFPGRFSGRQFSNSRSEMNVSTLELGDSALYLCASSLLEGPVSQYFGPGTRLLVL.

At least ten counts were recorded for this clone. CDR3 sequence: CASSLGVSSYEQYF. The CDR3 DNA follows: TGTGCCAGCAGCTTAGGTGTAAGCTCCTACGAGCAGTACTTC. The chain recombines TRBV7-6 with TRBJ2-7; D is ambiguous. Trimming removed 1 base at V and 0 bases at J, with 7 bases between. The germline CDR1 and CDR2 sequences are SGHVS and FNYEAQ. The CDR3 consists of 14 residues.

This chain joins TRBV7-9 and TRBJ2-5, with 15 bases that match TRBD2. CDR1 SEHNR and CDR2 FQNEAQ come from the germline V gene (reference sequence). V lost 5 bases, J lost 7 bases, and 2 bases stayed unmatched. The CDR3 consists of 14 residues. CDR3 sequence reads: CASSAGLAGGTQYF. CDR3 coding DNA: TGTGCCAGCAGCGCGGGACTAGCGGGGGGGACCCAGTACTTC.

The chain links TRBV27 to TRBJ1-5; no clear D. Trimming took off 3 bases at V and 0 bases at J, with 18 bases between the two ends. The germline gives CDR1 MNHEY, CDR2 SMNVEV (reference sequence). CDR3 size: 18 residues. The DNA for the CDR3 is TGTGCCAGCAGTTTGTTCGGGCAGGTCATGGGTAGCAATCAGCCCCAGCATTTT. Protein: CASSLFGQVMGSNQPQHF.

This clone was detected a few times. DNA for the CDR3: TGCGCCAGCAGCCGCTTAGGGGGGGGATCTGGTTTTGGAACTGAAGCTTTCTTT. Encoded protein: CASSRLGGGSGFGTEAFF. This chain links TRBV4-1 with TRBJ1-1; the D gene is possibly TRBD1 (6 bases). Germline CDR1 reads MGHRA; CDR2 reads YSYEKL. V was pared by 4 bases and J by 5 bases, with 26 bases between. The CDR3 totals 18 residues.

V is TRBV6-5 and J is TRBJ2-7; D not resolved. Germline CDR1 MNHEY, CDR2 SVGAGI. The V gene lost 2 bases and the J gene lost 7 bases, with 9 bases spanning the gap. The CDR3 extends over 12 amino acids. DNA for the CDR3: TGTGCCAGCAGTTACCCCCCGATGGAGCAGTACTTC. The encoded protein is CASSYPPMEQYF.

The chain combines TRBV6-5 with TRBJ1-5; maybe TRBD1 (5 bases). CDR3 length: 15 residues. With 5 bases removed from V and 0 bases from J, the gap between germline ends came to 11 bases. Looked up from germline, CDR1 is MNHEY and CDR2 is SVGAGI. The CDR3 is CASSHDSDSNQPQHF. In DNA, the CDR3 is TGTGCCAGCAGTCATGACAGCGATAGCAATCAGCCCCAGCATTTT.

V gene TRBV4-2 combines with J gene TRBJ2-5; 8 bases fit TRBD1. Per germline, CDR1 LGHNA and CDR2 YNFKEQ. J was trimmed by 3 bases and V by 4 bases; bases with no gene match: 4. The CDR3 contains 14 residues. The CDR3 bases are TGTGCCAGCAGCCGAGGACAGGGAGAAGAGACCCAGTACTTC. Protein product: CASSRGQGEETQYF.

The V call is TRBV4-1, the J call TRBJ2-5; 7 nucleotides match TRBD2. This CDR3 has 15 amino acids. Germline V gives CDR1 MGHRA, CDR2 YSYEKL. The V gene end was trimmed by 0 bases and the J gene end by 1 base; junction bases not matched to a gene: 2. This chain's CDR3 is CASSQDLAVQETQYF. DNA for the CDR3: TGCGCCAGCAGCCAAGATCTAGCGGTCCAAGAGACCCAGTACTTC.

V and J are TRBV6-1 and TRBJ2-1; 10 nucleotides line up with TRBD2. Looked up from germline, CDR1 is MNHNS and CDR2 is SASEGT. Trimming at V came to 5 bases and at J to 3 bases, leaving 4 bases not matched to a gene. CDR3 size: 15 residues. The DNA of the CDR3 is TGTGCCAGCAGTCTAGCGGGAGTCGTCTACAATGAGCAGTTCTTC. Protein: CASSLAGVVYNEQFF.